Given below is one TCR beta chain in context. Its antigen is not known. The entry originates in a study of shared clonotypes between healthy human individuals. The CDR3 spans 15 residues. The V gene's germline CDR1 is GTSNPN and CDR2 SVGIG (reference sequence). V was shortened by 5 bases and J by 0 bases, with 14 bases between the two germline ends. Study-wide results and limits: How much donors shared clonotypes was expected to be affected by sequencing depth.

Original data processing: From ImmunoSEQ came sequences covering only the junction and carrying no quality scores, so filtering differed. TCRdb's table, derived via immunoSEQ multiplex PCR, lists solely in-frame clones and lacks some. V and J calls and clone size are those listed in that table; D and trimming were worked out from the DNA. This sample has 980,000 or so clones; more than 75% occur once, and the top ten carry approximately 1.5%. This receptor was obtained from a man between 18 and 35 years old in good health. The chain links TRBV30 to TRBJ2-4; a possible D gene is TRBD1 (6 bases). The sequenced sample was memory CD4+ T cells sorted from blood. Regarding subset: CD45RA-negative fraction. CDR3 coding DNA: TGTGCCTGGGGGGGCGGGCTCCTAGCCAAAAACATTCAGTACTTC. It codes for CAWGGGLLAKNIQYF. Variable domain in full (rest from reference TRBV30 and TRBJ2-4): SQTIHQWPATLVQPVGSPLSLECTVEGTSNPNLYWYRQAAGRGLQLLFYSVGIGQISSEVPQNLSASRPQDRQFILSSKKLLLSDSGFYLCAWGGGLLAKNIQYFGAGTRLSVL.